What follows are 17 T cell receptor beta chains derived from one specimen sequenced in a study of regulatory T cells in long-lasting Graves disease. Building of the TCR beta libraries involved iRepertoire HTBI primers and Arm-PCR of CDR3 regions. TCRdb itself ran the multiplex PCR reads through MiXCR, one entry per CDR3 protein. The sample consists of about 440,000 distinct CDR3 sequences, about 15% of them appearing once. Time point meaning: newly diagnosed GD, antithyroid drugs for less than 3 months. RNA isolated from PBMCs was used to make the TCR library. Separately, the same data were catalogued under a study of T cells in Graves' hyperthyroidism and ophthalmopathy.

The sample here was peripheral blood mononuclear cells (PBMCs), taken at new diagnosis, from a patient treated with antithyroid drugs. These receptors all stem from a woman aged 30 to 39 with Graves disease.

This clonotype showed up many times. The V and J genes are TRBV12-3 or TRBV12-4 and TRBJ2-1; 8 bases match TRBD2. This CDR3 is 15 amino acids long. V shed 5 bases, J shed 7 bases, and the junction held 10 bases outside the gene matches. Here the CDR3 reads CASSTPGTRGNEQFF. The CDR3 DNA reads as TGTGCCAGCAGTACCCCTGGGACTAGAGGGAATGAGCAGTTCTTC.

This clonotype was recorded a few times. The rearrangement links TRBV27 to TRBJ2-7; 7 nucleotides align to TRBD1. The CDR3 contains 13 residues. Trimming cost V 7 bases and J 2 bases; bases outside gene matches: 5. CDR1 is MNHEY and CDR2 is SMNVEV in the germline V gene (reference sequence). The CDR3 coding sequence is TGTGCCAGCAACGGACAGGATCCCTACGAGCAGTACTTC. Protein product: CASNGQDPYEQYF.

This clonotype occurred a few times. The CDR3 here is CASSQDRIMNTEAFF. In DNA form, the CDR3 reads TGTGCCAGCAGCCAAGACAGGATCATGAACACTGAAGCTTTCTTT. The rearrangement links TRBV4-2 to TRBJ1-1, with no clear D. The CDR3 is 15 residues long. Trimming took off 0 bases at V and 0 bases at J, with 8 bases between the two ends. Germline CDR1 reads LGHNA; CDR2 reads YNFKEQ.

This clonotype was picked up many times. This chain joins TRBV11-2 and TRBJ1-4, with 12 bases that match TRBD1. The germline V gene encodes CDR1 SGHAT and CDR2 FQNNGV. The V gene end was trimmed by 5 bases and the J gene end by 7 bases; junction bases not matched to a gene: 5. CDR3 length equals 15 residues. The CDR3 protein is CASSPGDRGREKLFF. Written as DNA, the CDR3 is TGTGCCAGCAGCCCGGGGGACAGGGGGCGTGAAAAACTGTTTTTT.

This chain links TRBV28 with TRBJ1-4; D unresolved. The CDR3 spans 12 residues. Germline assignment: CDR1 MDHEN and CDR2 SYDVKM. V lost 3 bases, J lost 5 bases, and 4 bases lay in between. DNA for the CDR3: TGTGCCAGCAGTTTCCAAAATGAAAAACTGTTTTTT. Encoded protein: CASSFQNEKLFF. Supplemented by reference TRBV28 and TRBJ1-4, the full variable domain reads DVKVTQSSRYLVKRTGEKVFLECVQDMDHENMFWYRQDPGLGLRLIYFSYDVKMKEKGDIPEGYSVSREKKERFSLILESASTNQTSMYLCASSFQNEKLFFGSGTQLSVL.

In regard to this clonotype: A far bigger clonotype differs at one base, so this is likely a read error. The gene calls are TRBV2 and TRBJ2-1, with 9 bases that match TRBD2. The J segment lost 12 bases and the V segment lost 6 bases, leaving 12 bases of the junction unmatched. The CDR3 consists of 14 residues. Germline V CDR1 and CDR2: SNHLY, FYNNEI. In DNA form, the CDR3 reads TGTGCCAGCAGGGTGCCTAGCGGGATTCATGGGCAGTTCTTC. Protein sequence: CASRVPSGIHGQFF. The full variable domain, its missing parts supplied by reference TRBV2 and TRBJ2-1, is EPEVTQTPSHQVTQMGQEVILRCVPISNHLYFYWYRQILGQKVEFLVSFYNNEISEKSEIFDDQFSVERPDGSNFTLKIRSTKLEDSAMYFCASRVPSGIHGQFFGPGTRLTVL.

This clonotype was counted ten times or more. In DNA form, the CDR3 reads TGTGCCATCAGTGACGGACTGGAAACCTACAATGAGCAGTTCTTC. This translates into CAISDGLETYNEQFF. This chain joins TRBV10-3 and TRBJ2-1, with D perhaps TRBD2 (5 bases). The germline CDR1 and CDR2 sequences are ENHRY and SYGVKD. V was pared by 3 bases and J by 2 bases, with 11 bases between. The CDR3 covers 15 residues.

This clonotype has more than one count but fewer than ten. The J gene is TRBJ2-1, the V gene TRBV3-1; 7 positions match TRBD2. The germline V gene has CDR1 LGHDT and CDR2 YNNKEL (reference sequence). The CDR3 is 18 amino acids. The V segment lost 5 bases and the J segment 8 bases; nucleotides outside the gene matches: 21. The CDR3 region is CASSTPVDAGDVVDEQFF. In DNA form, the CDR3 reads TGTGCCAGCAGCACCCCAGTTGATGCGGGAGATGTTGTTGATGAGCAGTTCTTC.

This clonotype was seen at least ten times. The chain has TRBV6-1 and TRBJ1-4, with D tentatively TRBD1 (5 bases). V shed 6 bases and J shed 1 base, with 12 bases lying between them. The CDR3 sequence is 15 residues long. CDR1 MNHNS and CDR2 SASEGT come from the germline V gene. CDR3 nucleotide sequence: TGTGCCAGCAGAGCCTTCCAGGGAACTAATGAAAAACTGTTTTTT. This encodes CASRAFQGTNEKLFF.

Remarks on this clonotype: At one boundary the junction diverges from the germline segment, which might be a read error. The V gene is TRBV20-1, the J gene TRBJ1-3; D perhaps matches TRBD1 (5 bases). Per the germline V gene, CDR1 is DFQATT and CDR2 is SNEGSKA (reference sequence). The CDR3 sequence is 17 residues long. Here the CDR3 DNA reads TGCGGTGCCTCGATAGGGGAAGAGGTTGTCTTTGGAAACACCATATATTTT. It yields the protein CGASIGEEVVFGNTIYF.

This clonotype occurred many times. This chain links TRBV24-1 with TRBJ2-5, with 7 nucleotides matching TRBD1. The CDR3 covers 15 residues. In germline, CDR1 is KGHDR, CDR2 SFDVKD. V was pared by 4 bases and J by 5 bases, with 9 bases of the junction left unmatched. CDR3 coding DNA: TGTGCCACCAGTGAAGACGGGACAGCCCCGGAGACCCAGTACTTC. Translating gives CATSEDGTAPETQYF.

This clonotype was counted at least ten times. The chain carries TRBV12-3 or TRBV12-4 and TRBJ2-7; 8 bases match TRBD1. The CDR3 is 15 residues long. Trimming at V came to 3 bases and at J to 5 bases, leaving 9 bases not matched to a gene. CDR3 sequence: CASSLSAGQVDEQYF. The CDR3 DNA is TGTGCCAGCAGTTTGAGTGCGGGACAGGTTGACGAGCAGTACTTC.

In its sample, this clonotype was seen a few times. The gene calls are TRBV28 and TRBJ1-3; D call uncertain. Trimming left V 4 bases short and J 8 bases short, with 9 bases between. This CDR3 contains 12 residues. CDR1 and CDR2 from the germline V gene are MDHEN and SYDVKM. CDR3 sequence: CASSSPEDTIYF. The CDR3, as DNA: TGTGCCAGCAGTTCCCCGGAGGACACCATATATTTT.

This clonotype was counted at least ten times. The chain joins TRBV28 to TRBJ2-4; 8 positions agree with TRBD2. This CDR3 is 15 amino acids long. Germline loops: CDR1 MDHEN, CDR2 SYDVKM. V dropped 6 bases and J dropped 0; count of bases not matched to a gene: 4. The CDR3 coding sequence is TGTGCCAGCAGACTGCTAGCGGGAGCCAAAAACATTCAGTACTTC. Protein: CASRLLAGAKNIQYF.

This clonotype came up many times. The J gene is TRBJ1-5, the V gene TRBV5-5, with D perhaps TRBD1 (5 bases). V lost 1 base to trimming and J lost 5 bases, with 10 bases between them. CDR1 is SGHKS and CDR2 is YYEKEE in the germline V gene (reference sequence). This CDR3 is built from 14 residues. The CDR3 DNA sequence: TGTGCCAGCAGCTTGTGGGGGGGACATCAGCCCCAGCATTTT. Protein product: CASSLWGGHQPQHF.

This clonotype was found a few times. The chain uses TRBV4-1 and TRBJ2-3; the D is unclear. This CDR3 spans 13 amino acids. Trimming removed 2 bases at V and 6 bases at J, with 9 bases between. The germline gives CDR1 MGHRA, CDR2 YSYEKL. The DNA of the CDR3 is TGCGCCAGCAGCCAAAAGGCTGAGGATACGCAGTATTTT. Protein: CASSQKAEDTQYF.

This clonotype was recorded many times. This sequence joins TRBV12-3 or TRBV12-4 and TRBJ2-7; 7 nucleotides align to TRBD1. The CDR3 runs 14 residues. The trim removed 6 bases at V and 3 bases at J, leaving 8 bases unmatched. The CDR3 DNA is TGTGCCAGCAGCGTCCGGGACAGAGACTACGAGCAGTACTTC. Protein sequence: CASSVRDRDYEQYF.